This TCR beta chain was observed in a study of CXCR3-negative and CXCR3-positive naive CD8 T cells. Study context: Sequencing yielded 150 million or so TRB reads, roughly 1.5 +/- 0.3 million per library.

Phenotypically, naive CD8+ T cells corresponded to CD45RO-CCR7+CD27+CD95-. The CDR3 totals 14 residues. About this clonotype itself: Its specificity is unknown.

All TRB cDNA libraries came from 5' RACE performed with UMI labels. TCRdb re-called the 5' RACE reads, yielding one record per CDR3 amino acid sequence without DNA. The sample includes about 62,000 distinct CDR3 sequences. Findings of the study overall: The study found that naive CXCR3-negative and CXCR3-positive cells shared TRBV-TRBJ usage, while memory cells differed. A higher hydrophobicity marked the TRB CDR3s of CXCR3-positive naive cells versus CXCR3-negative naive cells.

This chain uses TRBV12-3 or TRBV12-4 with TRBJ2-5; the D call of TRBD1 rests on TCRdb alone, since no DNA is present to check it. This sequence was found in a human donor in good health. Some clones in this sample may be carry-over from other donors' samples. Sequenced: naive CXCR3- CD8+ T cells from blood. Subset: CD45RO-CCR7+CD27+CD95- naive CD8+ T cells lacking CXCR3 (TNR3-). The CDR3: CASSHDRGRETQYF.